One and the same sample provided the 23 T cell receptor beta chains below, sequenced in a study of beta chain features in type 1 diabetes. Expressed TCRB transcripts were sequenced because the entire RNA isolate underwent reverse transcription. The data were produced by immunoSEQ multiplex PCR, yet TCRdb's version contains in-frame clones alone and is incomplete. The table lists roughly 300,000 clones, 14% of them singletons. Sequencing input: central memory CD4+ T cells from blood. These receptor sequences come from a young man in good health.

This sequence joins TRBV11-2 and TRBJ2-5; D uncertain. The CDR3 spans 12 residues. Germline CDR1 and CDR2: SGHAT and FQNNGV. Trimming removed 3 bases from V and 4 bases from J, with 6 bases in between. The CDR3 protein is CASSFNRETQYF. The CDR3 DNA reads as TGTGCCAGCAGCTTCAACAGAGAGACCCAGTACTTC.

This sequence joins TRBV2 and TRBJ2-6; D not certain. The ends were cut back, 6 bases at V and 0 bases at J, with 9 bases in the middle. Germline CDR1 reads SNHLY; CDR2 reads FYNNEI. The CDR3 loop spans 15 amino acids. The CDR3 spells CASRARHSGANVLTF. The CDR3 DNA reads as TGTGCCAGCAGGGCCCGACACTCTGGGGCCAACGTCCTGACTTTC. Full variable domain (rest looked up from reference TRBV2 and TRBJ2-6): EPEVTQTPSHQVTQMGQEVILRCVPISNHLYFYWYRQILGQKVEFLVSFYNNEISEKSEIFDDQFSVERPDGSNFTLKIRSTKLEDSAMYFCASRARHSGANVLTFGAGSRLTVL.

Only a few counts were recorded for this clone. The rearrangement uses TRBV4-2 and TRBJ2-5; 11 nucleotides match TRBD2. The CDR3 contains 16 residues. V lost 1 base to trimming and J lost 4 bases; unmatched junction nucleotides: 5. Germline lookup yields CDR1 LGHNA and CDR2 YNFKEQ. The CDR3 DNA sequence: TGTGCCAGCAGCCAAGTAACTAGCGGGAGAGTAGAGACCCAGTACTTC. Translated: CASSQVTSGRVETQYF.

This clone was recorded a few times. The gene calls are TRBV5-5 and TRBJ2-7, with D tentatively TRBD2 (6 bases). The CDR3 length is 12 residues. The germline V gene has CDR1 SGHKS and CDR2 YYEKEE (reference sequence). With 4 bases removed from V and 6 bases from J, the gap between germline ends came to 11 bases. The CDR3 loop reads CASSPAGREQYV. The DNA for the CDR3 is TGTGCCAGCAGCCCGGCGGGGCGCGAGCAGTACGTC.

The genes are TRBV7-6 and TRBJ2-2; unclear D gene. With 5 bases removed from V and 1 base from J, the gap between germline ends came to 11 bases. CDR3 length equals 15 residues. CDR1 and CDR2 from the germline V gene are SGHVS and FNYEAQ. The CDR3 nucleotides are TGTGCCAGCAGCCCGGCAGCAAGGAACACCGGGGAGCTGTTTTTT. This translates into CASSPAARNTGELFF.

This chain links TRBV6-6 with TRBJ1-2, with D possibly TRBD1 on 5 matching bases. The V and J ends lost 2 bases and 5 bases respectively, with 9 bases between them. This CDR3 is 13 amino acids long. CDR1 and CDR2 (germline): MNHNY, SVGAGI (reference sequence). CDR3 coding DNA: TGTGCCAGCAGTTACGTTCAGGGATATGGCTACACCTTC. Translation: CASSYVQGYGYTF.

This clone was detected only a few times. This probably arose from a read error, given a far larger clone one base away. The same CDR3 also results from other DNA sequences found in this sample. The genes are TRBV14 and TRBJ1-2; unclear D gene. This CDR3 comprises 14 residues. V was pared by 0 bases and J by 4 bases, with 9 bases between. Per germline, CDR1 SGHDN and CDR2 FVKESK. The CDR3 coding sequence is TGTGCCAGCAGCCAAGATAAGGGTGCCTATGGCTACACCTTC. Translation gives CASSQDKGAYGYTF.

In regard to this clone: Because it lacks the conserved phenylalanine or tryptophan at the end, this CDR3 is likely a read error. The rearrangement uses TRBV28 and TRBJ2-7; weak D call: TRBD2 (6 bases). With 6 bases removed from V and 2 bases from J, the gap between germline ends came to 11 bases. This CDR3 contains 13 residues. Germline V lookup: CDR1 MDHEN, CDR2 SYDVKM. CDR3 amino acids: CASRNGGTYEQYI. CDR3 DNA: TGTGCCAGCAGGAACGGGGGTACCTACGAGCAGTACATC.

This clone has more than one count but fewer than ten. The chain is built from TRBV4-2 and TRBJ2-1; no firm D call. Trimming left V 0 bases short and J 0 bases short, with 12 bases between. The CDR3 has 17 amino acids. Germline V gene lookup returns CDR1 LGHNA and CDR2 YNFKEQ. DNA for the CDR3: TGTGCCAGCAGCCAAGAAACCGGCAGAAGCTCCTACAATGAGCAGTTCTTC. Translation: CASSQETGRSSYNEQFF.

The chain recombines TRBV7-8 with TRBJ2-7; 10 bases line up with TRBD1. Germline V gives CDR1 SGHVS, CDR2 FQNEAQ. V lost 2 bases and J lost 2; bases outside the gene matches: 3. The CDR3 extends over 15 amino acids. The CDR3 is CASSLTDRGAYEQYF. CDR3 DNA sequence: TGTGCCAGCAGCTTAACGGACAGGGGGGCCTACGAGCAGTACTTC.

V gene TRBV9 combines with J gene TRBJ2-5; D may be TRBD1 or TRBD2 (5 bases each). Trimming left V 3 bases short and J 1 base short, with 7 bases between. This CDR3 is 13 amino acids long. Germline assignment: CDR1 SGDLS and CDR2 YYNGEE. The CDR3: CASSAGPQETQYF. The CDR3 region has the DNA TGTGCCAGCAGCGCGGGACCCCAAGAGACCCAGTACTTC.

This clone has more than one count but fewer than ten. Here the CDR3 DNA reads TGTGCCAGCAGCCCCTACAGGGGGAACCTTTTATACGAGCAGTACTTC. Residues: CASSPYRGNLLYEQYF. This sequence joins TRBV7-8 and TRBJ2-7, with 8 bases lining up with TRBD1. The CDR3 runs 16 residues. J lost 4 bases, V lost 5 bases, and 13 bases had no gene match. Germline V gene sequence: CDR1 SGHVS, CDR2 FQNEAQ.

CDR3 sequence: CASSLASGGAWGYTF. The CDR3 DNA follows: TGTGCCAGCAGCTTAGCGTCCGGGGGCGCTTGGGGCTACACCTTC. The J gene is TRBJ1-2, the V gene TRBV7-2, with TRBD1 as a possible D gene (6 bases). The CDR3 runs to 15 residues. Germline CDR1 SGHTA, CDR2 FQGNSA. With 0 bases removed from V and 8 bases from J, the gap between germline ends came to 16 bases.

The rearrangement links TRBV10-2 to TRBJ2-7, with 9 bases identical to TRBD2. Looked up from germline, CDR1 is WSHSY and CDR2 is SAAADI. The J segment lost 6 bases and the V segment lost 4 bases, leaving 10 bases of the junction unmatched. The CDR3 runs 15 residues. This chain's CDR3 is CASSVEAGGQGEQYF. CDR3 coding DNA: TGCGCCAGCAGTGTTGAGGCGGGGGGGCAAGGCGAGCAGTACTTC.

This chain connects TRBV5-1 to TRBJ1-4; tentative D call: TRBD1 (5 bases). With 4 bases removed from V and 8 bases from J, the gap between germline ends came to 9 bases. The CDR3 is made up of 12 amino acids. From germline, CDR1 is SGHRS and CDR2 YFSETQ. CDR3 sequence: CASSTDSEKLFF. The CDR3 coding sequence is TGCGCCAGCAGCACCGACAGCGAAAAACTGTTTTTT.

The V call is TRBV9, the J call TRBJ1-6; D is possibly TRBD1 (6 bases). Between the trimmed V and J ends, which lost 3 bases and 7 bases, there was a span of 14 bases. The germline V gene encodes CDR1 SGDLS and CDR2 YYNGEE. The CDR3 length is 15 residues. CDR3 sequence (DNA): TGTGCCAGCAGCGCGCTGGGGGCAGGGAATTCACCCCTCCACTTT. Its protein is CASSALGAGNSPLHF.

The rearrangement uses TRBV7-2 and TRBJ2-5, with D possibly matching TRBD2 (7 bases). The CDR3 is 15 residues long. In germline, CDR1 is SGHTA, CDR2 FQGNSA. Between the trimmed V and J ends, which lost 1 base and 1 base, there was a span of 10 bases. CDR3 nucleotides: TGTGCCAGCAGCTTAGAAGGGGGGGTCCAAGAGACCCAGTACTTC. This gives the protein CASSLEGGVQETQYF.

The chain recombines TRBV2 with TRBJ1-2; D is uncertain. CDR3 length: 14 residues. Deletions cut 2 bases from V and 5 bases from J, with 12 bases between. Germline V gene lookup returns CDR1 SNHLY and CDR2 FYNNEI. The DNA of the CDR3 is TGTGCCAGCAGTGAACTGCCGGGAACATATGGCTACACCTTC. Amino acid sequence: CASSELPGTYGYTF.

This clone was detected only a few times. The chain recombines TRBV7-9 with TRBJ1-5; 10 nucleotides match TRBD1. This CDR3 is 15 amino acids long. The junction had 8 bases not matched to a gene; V was cut back by 5 bases and J by 7 bases. Germline V lookup: CDR1 SEHNR, CDR2 FQNEAQ (reference sequence). The CDR3 region has the DNA TGTGCCAGCAGCCCTTGGGACAGGGGTAACCAGCCCCAGCATTTT. Translating it yields CASSPWDRGNQPQHF.

Only a few counts were recorded for this clone. This chain connects TRBV4-1 to TRBJ2-3, with D hard to call. V lost 2 bases and J lost 11, with 8 bases in between. This CDR3 spans 11 amino acids. Germline V gene data show CDR1 as MGHRA and CDR2 as YSYEKL. The CDR3 DNA is TGCGCCAGCAGCCAAACAGAGAAGCAGTATTTT. Protein sequence: CASSQTEKQYF.

The genes are TRBV5-6 and TRBJ1-2; 10 positions agree with TRBD1. Trimming cost V 6 bases and J 1 base; bases outside gene matches: 6. The CDR3 extends over 15 amino acids. Germline loops: CDR1 SGHDT, CDR2 YYEEEE. The CDR3 spells CASTTTGGFNYGYTF. CDR3 DNA: TGTGCCAGCACCACGACAGGGGGCTTTAACTATGGCTACACCTTC.

This chain links TRBV11-3 with TRBJ2-3; 10 positions match TRBD2. The junction had 8 bases not matched to a gene; V was cut back by 1 base and J by 4 bases. This CDR3 has 17 residues. The germline V gene encodes CDR1 SGHNT and CDR2 YENEEA. The CDR3, as DNA: TGTGCCAGCAGCTTAGGATGGGGGAGCGGGGGGGCAGATACGCAGTATTTT. Translated, it gives CASSLGWGSGGADTQYF.

This clone has only a few counts. The V and J genes are TRBV5-4 and TRBJ2-1; tentatively, D is TRBD1 (5 bases). Germline-derived CDR1 and CDR2 are SGHNT and YYREEE (reference sequence). Between the trimmed V and J ends, which lost 4 bases and 1 base, there was a span of 15 bases. This CDR3 comprises 16 residues. The chain's CDR3 is CASSQDPQGSYNEQFF. The CDR3 nucleotides read TGTGCCAGCAGCCAAGATCCCCAGGGTTCCTACAATGAGCAGTTCTTC. The full variable domain, its missing parts supplied by reference TRBV5-4 and TRBJ2-1, is ETGVTQSPTHLIKTRGQQVTLRCSSQSGHNTVSWYQQALGQGPQFIFQYYREEENGRGNFPPRFSGLQFPNYSSELNVNALELDDSALYLCASSQDPQGSYNEQFFGPGTRLTVL.